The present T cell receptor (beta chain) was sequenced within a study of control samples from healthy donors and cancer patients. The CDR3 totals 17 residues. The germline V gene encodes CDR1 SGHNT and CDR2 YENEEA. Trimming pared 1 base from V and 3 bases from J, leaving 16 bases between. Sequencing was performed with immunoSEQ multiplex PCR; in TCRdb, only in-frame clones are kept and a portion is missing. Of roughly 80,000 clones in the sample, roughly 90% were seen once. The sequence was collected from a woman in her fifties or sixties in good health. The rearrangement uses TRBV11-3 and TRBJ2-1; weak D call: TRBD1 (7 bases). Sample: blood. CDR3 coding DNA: TGTGCCAGCAGCTTAGGGAGGGGGACAGATAACTACAATGAGCAGTTCTTC. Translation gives CASSLGRGTDNYNEQFF.